The T cell receptor (beta chain) under discussion was sequenced for a study of cytomegalovirus exposure and HLA in healthy donors. The germline V and J ends were trimmed by 4 bases and 1 base, with 9 bases remaining between them. Germline values: CDR1 SGHRS, CDR2 YFSETQ. The CDR3 contains 14 residues. With 60 Vbeta and 13 Jbeta primers, the PCR was carried out. Sequenced by immunoSEQ multiplex PCR; TCRdb stores in-frame clones only, minus some. The repertoire has 140,000 to 150,000 clones, approximately 91% of them found once; the top ten carry roughly 0.5%. The chain uses TRBV5-1 and TRBJ1-3, with D possibly TRBD1 on 5 matching bases. The sequence was obtained from a woman aged 40-49 years in good health and CMV-seronegative. The sample taken for sequencing was PBMCs. Here the CDR3 DNA reads TGCGCCAGCAGCCAGGACACTTCTGGAAACACCATATATTTT. The encoded protein is CASSQDTSGNTIYF. Together with reference TRBV5-1 and TRBJ1-3, the CDR3 gives the full variable domain: KAGVTQTPRYLIKTRGQQVTLSCSPISGHRSVSWYQQTPGQGLQFLFEYFSETQRNKGNFPGRFSGRQFSNSRSEMNVSTLELGDSALYLCASSQDTSGNTIYFGEGSWLTVV.